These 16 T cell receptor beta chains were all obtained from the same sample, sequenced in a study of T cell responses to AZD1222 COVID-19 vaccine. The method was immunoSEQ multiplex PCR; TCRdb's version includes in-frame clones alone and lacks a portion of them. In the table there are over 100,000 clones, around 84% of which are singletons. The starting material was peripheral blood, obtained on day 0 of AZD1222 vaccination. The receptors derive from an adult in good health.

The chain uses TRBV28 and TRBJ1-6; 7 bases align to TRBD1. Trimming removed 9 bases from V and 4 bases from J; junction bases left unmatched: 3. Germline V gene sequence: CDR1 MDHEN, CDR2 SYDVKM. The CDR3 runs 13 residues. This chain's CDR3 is CASGQVYNSPLHF. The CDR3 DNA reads TGTGCCAGTGGACAGGTTTATAATTCACCCCTCCACTTT.

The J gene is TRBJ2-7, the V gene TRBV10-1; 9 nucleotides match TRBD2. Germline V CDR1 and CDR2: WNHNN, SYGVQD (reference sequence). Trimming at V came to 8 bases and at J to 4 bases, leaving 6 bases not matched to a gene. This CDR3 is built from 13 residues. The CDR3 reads CASSAGGEYEQYF. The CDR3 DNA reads TGCGCCAGCTCGGCGGGGGGGGAATACGAGCAGTACTTC.

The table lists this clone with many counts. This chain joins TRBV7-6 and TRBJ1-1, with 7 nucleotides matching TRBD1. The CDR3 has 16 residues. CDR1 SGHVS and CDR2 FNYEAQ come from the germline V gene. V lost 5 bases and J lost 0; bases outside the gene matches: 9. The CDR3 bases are TGTGCCAGCAGCCCGGGCACCGGGACAGTGAACACTGAAGCTTTCTTT. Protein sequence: CASSPGTGTVNTEAFF.

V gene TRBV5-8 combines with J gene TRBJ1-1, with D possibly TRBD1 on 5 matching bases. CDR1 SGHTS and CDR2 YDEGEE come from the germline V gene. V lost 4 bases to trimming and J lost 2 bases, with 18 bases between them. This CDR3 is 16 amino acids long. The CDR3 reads CASSPRDYRLNTEAFF. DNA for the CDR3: TGTGCCAGCAGCCCCAGGGATTATCGGCTTAACACTGAAGCTTTCTTT.

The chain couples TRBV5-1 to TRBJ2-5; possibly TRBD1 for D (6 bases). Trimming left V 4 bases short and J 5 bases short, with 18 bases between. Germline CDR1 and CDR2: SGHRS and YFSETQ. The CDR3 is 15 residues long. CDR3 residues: CASSISITGWETQYF. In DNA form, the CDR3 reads TGCGCCAGCAGCATCTCTATAACAGGGTGGGAGACCCAGTACTTC.

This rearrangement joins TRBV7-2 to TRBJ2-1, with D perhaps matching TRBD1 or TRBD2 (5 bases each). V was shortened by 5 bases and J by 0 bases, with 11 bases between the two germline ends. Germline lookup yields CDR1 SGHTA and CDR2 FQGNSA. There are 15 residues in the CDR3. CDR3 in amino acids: CASSRGRSSYNEQFF. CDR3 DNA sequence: TGTGCCAGCAGCCGGGGACGTAGCTCCTACAATGAGCAGTTCTTC.

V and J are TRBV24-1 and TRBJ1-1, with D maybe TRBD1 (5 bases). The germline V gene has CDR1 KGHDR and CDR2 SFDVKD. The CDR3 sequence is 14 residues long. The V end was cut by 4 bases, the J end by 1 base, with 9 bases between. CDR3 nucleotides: TGTGCCACCAGTGAAGCGGGGGAGAACACTGAAGCTTTCTTT. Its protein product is CATSEAGENTEAFF.

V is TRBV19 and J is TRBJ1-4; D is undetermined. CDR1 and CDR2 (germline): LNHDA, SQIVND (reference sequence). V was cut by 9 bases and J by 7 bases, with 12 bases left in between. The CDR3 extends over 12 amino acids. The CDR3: CARPGRSEKLFF. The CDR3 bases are TGTGCCAGGCCTGGGCGTAGTGAAAAACTGTTTTTT.

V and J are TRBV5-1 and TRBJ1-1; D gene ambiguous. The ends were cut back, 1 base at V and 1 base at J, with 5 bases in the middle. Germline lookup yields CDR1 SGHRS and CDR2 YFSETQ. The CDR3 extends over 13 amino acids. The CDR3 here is CASSLQPNTEAFF. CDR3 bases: TGCGCCAGCAGCTTGCAACCGAACACTGAAGCTTTCTTT. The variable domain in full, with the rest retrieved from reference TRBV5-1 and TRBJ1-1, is KAGVTQTPRYLIKTRGQQVTLSCSPISGHRSVSWYQQTPGQGLQFLFEYFSETQRNKGNFPGRFSGRQFSNSRSEMNVSTLELGDSALYLCASSLQPNTEAFFGQGTRLTVV.

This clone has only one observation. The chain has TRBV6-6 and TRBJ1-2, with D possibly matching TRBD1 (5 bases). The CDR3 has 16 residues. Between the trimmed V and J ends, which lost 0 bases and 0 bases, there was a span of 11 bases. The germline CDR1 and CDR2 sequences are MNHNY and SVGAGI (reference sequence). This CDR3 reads CASSYSGTGSNYGYTF. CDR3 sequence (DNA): TGTGCCAGCAGTTACTCCGGGACTGGATCTAACTATGGCTACACCTTC.

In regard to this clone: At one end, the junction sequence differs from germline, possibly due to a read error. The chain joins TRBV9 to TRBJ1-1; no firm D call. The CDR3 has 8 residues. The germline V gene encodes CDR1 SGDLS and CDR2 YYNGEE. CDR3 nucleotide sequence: TGTGCCAGCAGGGACTCTCTTTTT. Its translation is CASRDSLF.

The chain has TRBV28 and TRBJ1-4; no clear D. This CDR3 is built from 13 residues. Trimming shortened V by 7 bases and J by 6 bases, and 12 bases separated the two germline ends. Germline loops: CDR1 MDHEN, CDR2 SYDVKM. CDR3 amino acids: CASIRQSHEKLFF. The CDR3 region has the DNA TGTGCCAGCATACGGCAGAGCCATGAAAAACTGTTTTTT.

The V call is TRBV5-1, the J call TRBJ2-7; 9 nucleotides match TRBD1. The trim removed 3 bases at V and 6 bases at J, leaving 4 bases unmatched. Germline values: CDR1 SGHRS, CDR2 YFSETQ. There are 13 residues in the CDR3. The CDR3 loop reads CASSWDRAGEQYF. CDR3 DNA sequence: TGCGCCAGCAGCTGGGACAGGGCCGGCGAGCAGTACTTC.

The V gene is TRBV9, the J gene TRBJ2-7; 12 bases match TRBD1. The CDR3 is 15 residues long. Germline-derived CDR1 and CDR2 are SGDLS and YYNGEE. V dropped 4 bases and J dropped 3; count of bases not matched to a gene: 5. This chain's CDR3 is CASSPGQGAFYEQYF. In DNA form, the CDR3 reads TGTGCCAGCAGCCCGGGACAGGGGGCGTTCTACGAGCAGTACTTC.

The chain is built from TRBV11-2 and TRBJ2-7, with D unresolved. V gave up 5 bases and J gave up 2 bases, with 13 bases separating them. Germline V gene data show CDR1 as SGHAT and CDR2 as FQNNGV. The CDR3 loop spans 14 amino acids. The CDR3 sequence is CASSLDPVTYEQYF. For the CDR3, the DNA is TGTGCCAGCAGCCTCGATCCGGTCACCTACGAGCAGTACTTC.

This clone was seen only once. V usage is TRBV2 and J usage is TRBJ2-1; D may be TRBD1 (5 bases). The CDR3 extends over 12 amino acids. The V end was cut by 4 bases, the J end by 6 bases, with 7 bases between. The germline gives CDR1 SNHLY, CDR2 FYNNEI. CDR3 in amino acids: CASSAGFNEQFF. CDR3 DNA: TGTGCCAGCAGTGCAGGGTTCAATGAGCAGTTCTTC.